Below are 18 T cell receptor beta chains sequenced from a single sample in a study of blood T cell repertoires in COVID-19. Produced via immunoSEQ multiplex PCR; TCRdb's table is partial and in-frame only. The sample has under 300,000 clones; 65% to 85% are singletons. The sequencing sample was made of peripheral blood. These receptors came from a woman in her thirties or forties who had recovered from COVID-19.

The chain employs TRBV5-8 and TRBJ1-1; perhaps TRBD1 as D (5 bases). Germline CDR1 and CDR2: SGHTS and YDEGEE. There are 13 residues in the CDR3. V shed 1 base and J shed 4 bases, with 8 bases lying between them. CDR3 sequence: CASSLSGVTEAFF. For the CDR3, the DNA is TGTGCCAGCAGCTTGTCGGGGGTCACTGAAGCTTTCTTT.

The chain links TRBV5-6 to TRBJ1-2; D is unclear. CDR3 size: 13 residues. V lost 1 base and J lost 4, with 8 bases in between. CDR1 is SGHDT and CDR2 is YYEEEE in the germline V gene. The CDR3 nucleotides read TGTGCCAGCAGCTTGCCCTTGAGCTATGGCTACACCTTC. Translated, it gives CASSLPLSYGYTF.

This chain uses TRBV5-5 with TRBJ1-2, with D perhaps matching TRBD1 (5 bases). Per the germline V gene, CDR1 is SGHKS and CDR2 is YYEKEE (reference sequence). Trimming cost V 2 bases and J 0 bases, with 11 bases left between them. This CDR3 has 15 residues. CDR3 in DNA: TGTGCCAGCAGCTTCCCGCAGGGATCTAACTATGGCTACACCTTC. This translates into CASSFPQGSNYGYTF.

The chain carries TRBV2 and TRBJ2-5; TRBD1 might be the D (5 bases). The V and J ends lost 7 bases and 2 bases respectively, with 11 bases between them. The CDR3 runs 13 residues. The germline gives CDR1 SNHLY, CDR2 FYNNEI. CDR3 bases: TGTGCCAGCAACCGCAGGGAACAAGAGACCCAGTACTTC. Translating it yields CASNRREQETQYF.

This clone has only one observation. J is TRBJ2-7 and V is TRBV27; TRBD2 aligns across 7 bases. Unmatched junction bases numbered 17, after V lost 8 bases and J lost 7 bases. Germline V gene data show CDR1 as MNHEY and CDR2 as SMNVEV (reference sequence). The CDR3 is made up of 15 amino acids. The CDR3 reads CASGPLGGGAFEQYF. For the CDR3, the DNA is TGTGCCAGCGGACCTCTGGGGGGGGGTGCTTTTGAGCAGTACTTC.

The CDR3 DNA follows: TGTGCCAGCAGTGCCAGGGAGAACACTGAAGCTTTCTTT. Translating it yields CASSARENTEAFF. V gene TRBV6-4 combines with J gene TRBJ1-1, with a tentative D call TRBD1 (5 bases). Germline V CDR1 and CDR2: MRHNA, SNTAGT. With 4 bases removed from V and 1 base from J, the gap between germline ends came to 7 bases. CDR3 length: 13 amino acids.

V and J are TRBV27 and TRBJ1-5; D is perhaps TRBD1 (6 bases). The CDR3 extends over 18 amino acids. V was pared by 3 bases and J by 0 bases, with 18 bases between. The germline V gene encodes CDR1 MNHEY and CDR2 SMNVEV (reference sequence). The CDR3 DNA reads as TGTGCCAGCAGTTTCACATTCGGACAGATTAATAGCAATCAGCCCCAGCATTTT. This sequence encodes CASSFTFGQINSNQPQHF.

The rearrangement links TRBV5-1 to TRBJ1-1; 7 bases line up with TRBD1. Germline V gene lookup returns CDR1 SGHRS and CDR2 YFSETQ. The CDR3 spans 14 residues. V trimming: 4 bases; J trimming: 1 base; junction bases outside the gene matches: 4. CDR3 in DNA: TGCGCCAGCAGCGTAAGGGACAGGAACACTGAAGCTTTCTTT. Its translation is CASSVRDRNTEAFF.

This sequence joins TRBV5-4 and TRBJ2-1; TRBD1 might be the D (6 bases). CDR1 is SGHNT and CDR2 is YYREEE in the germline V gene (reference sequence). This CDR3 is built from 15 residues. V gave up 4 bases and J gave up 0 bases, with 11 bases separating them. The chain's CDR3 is CASSPRGSSYNEQFF. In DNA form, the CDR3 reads TGTGCCAGCAGCCCCAGGGGCAGCTCCTACAATGAGCAGTTCTTC.

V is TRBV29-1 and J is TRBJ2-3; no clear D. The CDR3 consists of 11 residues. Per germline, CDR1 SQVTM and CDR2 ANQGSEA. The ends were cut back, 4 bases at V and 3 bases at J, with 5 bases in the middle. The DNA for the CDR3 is TGCAGCGTTGTACAGACAGATACGCAGTATTTT. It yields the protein CSVVQTDTQYF.

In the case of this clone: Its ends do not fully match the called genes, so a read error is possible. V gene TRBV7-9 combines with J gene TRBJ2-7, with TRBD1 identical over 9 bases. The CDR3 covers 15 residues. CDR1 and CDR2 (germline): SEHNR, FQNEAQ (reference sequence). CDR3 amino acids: CASSLPGQGSHEQYF. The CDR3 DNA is TGTGCCAGCAGCTTACCGGGACAGGGCTCCCACGAGCAGTACTTC.

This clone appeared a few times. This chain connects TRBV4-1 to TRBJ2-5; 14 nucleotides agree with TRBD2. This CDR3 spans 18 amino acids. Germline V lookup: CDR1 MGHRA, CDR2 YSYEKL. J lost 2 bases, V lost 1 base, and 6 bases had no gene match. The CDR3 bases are TGCGCCAGCAGCCAAGGACTAGCGGGGGGGCCGAGGCAAGAGACCCAGTACTTC. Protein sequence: CASSQGLAGGPRQETQYF.

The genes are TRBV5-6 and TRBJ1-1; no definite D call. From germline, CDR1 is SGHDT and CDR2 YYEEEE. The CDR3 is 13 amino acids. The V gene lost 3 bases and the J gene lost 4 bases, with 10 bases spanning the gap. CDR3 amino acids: CASSSGLGTEAFF. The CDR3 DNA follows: TGTGCCAGCAGCTCGGGTTTGGGCACTGAAGCTTTCTTT.

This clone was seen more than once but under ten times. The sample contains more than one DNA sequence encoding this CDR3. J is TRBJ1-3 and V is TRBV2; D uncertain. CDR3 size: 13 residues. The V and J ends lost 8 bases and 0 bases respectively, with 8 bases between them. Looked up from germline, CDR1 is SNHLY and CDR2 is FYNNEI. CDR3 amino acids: CASLRDSGNTIYF. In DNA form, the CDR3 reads TGTGCCAGCCTACGGGACTCTGGAAACACCATATATTTT.

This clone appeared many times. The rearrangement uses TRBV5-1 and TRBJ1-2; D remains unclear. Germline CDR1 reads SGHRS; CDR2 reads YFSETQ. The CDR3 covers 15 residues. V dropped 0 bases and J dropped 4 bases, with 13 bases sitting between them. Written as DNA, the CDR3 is TGCGCCAGCAGCTTGGCCTTCGGTGGAGGCTATGGCTACACCTTC. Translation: CASSLAFGGGYGYTF.

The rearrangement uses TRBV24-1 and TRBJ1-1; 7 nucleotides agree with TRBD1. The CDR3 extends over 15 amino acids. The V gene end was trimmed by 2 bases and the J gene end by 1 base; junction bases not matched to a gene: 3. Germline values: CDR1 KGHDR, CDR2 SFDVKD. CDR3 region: CATSDSGTANTEAFF. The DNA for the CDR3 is TGTGCCACCAGTGATTCCGGGACAGCGAACACTGAAGCTTTCTTT.

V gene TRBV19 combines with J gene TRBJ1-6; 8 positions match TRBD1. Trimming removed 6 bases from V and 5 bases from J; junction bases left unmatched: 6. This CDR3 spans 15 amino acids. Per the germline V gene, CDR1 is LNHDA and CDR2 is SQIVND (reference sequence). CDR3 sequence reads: CASRQGALDNSPLHF. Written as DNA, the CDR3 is TGTGCCAGTAGGCAGGGGGCTTTGGATAATTCACCCCTCCACTTT.

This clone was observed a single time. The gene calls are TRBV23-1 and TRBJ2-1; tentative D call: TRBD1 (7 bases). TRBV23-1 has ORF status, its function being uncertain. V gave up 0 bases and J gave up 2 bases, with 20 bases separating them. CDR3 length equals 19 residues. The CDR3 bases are TGCGCCAGCAGTCAATCGGGGGGACAGTTGGGTGGCCCCTACAATGAGCAGTTCTTC. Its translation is CASSQSGGQLGGPYNEQFF.